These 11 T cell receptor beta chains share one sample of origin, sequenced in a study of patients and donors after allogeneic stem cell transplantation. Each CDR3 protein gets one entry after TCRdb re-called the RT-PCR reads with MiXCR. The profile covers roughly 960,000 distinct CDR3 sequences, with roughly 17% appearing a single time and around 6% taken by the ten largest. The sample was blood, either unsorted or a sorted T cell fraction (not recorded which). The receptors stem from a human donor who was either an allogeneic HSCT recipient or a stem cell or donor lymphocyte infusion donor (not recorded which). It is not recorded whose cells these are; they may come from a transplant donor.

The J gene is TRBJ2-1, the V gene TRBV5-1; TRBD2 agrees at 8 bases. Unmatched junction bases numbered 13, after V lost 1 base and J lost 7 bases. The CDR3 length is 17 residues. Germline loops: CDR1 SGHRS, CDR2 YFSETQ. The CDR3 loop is CASSLSSGGHSGNEQFF. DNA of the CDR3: TGCGCCAGCAGCTTGTCTTCGGGGGGGCATAGCGGGAATGAGCAGTTCTTC.

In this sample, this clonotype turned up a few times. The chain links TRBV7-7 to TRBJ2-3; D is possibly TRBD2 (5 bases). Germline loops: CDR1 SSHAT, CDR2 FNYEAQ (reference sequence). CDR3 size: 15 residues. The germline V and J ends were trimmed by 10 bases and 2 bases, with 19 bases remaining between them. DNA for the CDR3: TGTGCCATACGTCGAGTGGGGAGCGACACAGATACGCAGTATTTT. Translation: CAIRRVGSDTDTQYF.

For the CDR3, the DNA is TGTGCCAGCAGCTTAGGAGCAGTAGCCTACAATGAGCAGTTCTTC. This sequence encodes CASSLGAVAYNEQFF. The gene calls are TRBV7-9 and TRBJ2-1; D is undetermined. This CDR3 has 15 amino acids. The germline gives CDR1 SEHNR, CDR2 FQNEAQ (reference sequence). V lost 1 base and J lost 2, with 9 bases in between.

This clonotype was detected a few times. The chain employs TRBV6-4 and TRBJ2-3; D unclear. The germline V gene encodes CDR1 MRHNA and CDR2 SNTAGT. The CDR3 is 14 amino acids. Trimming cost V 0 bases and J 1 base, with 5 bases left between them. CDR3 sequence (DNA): TGTGCCAGCAGTGACTCGGGTCGCACAGATACGCAGTATTTT. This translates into CASSDSGRTDTQYF.

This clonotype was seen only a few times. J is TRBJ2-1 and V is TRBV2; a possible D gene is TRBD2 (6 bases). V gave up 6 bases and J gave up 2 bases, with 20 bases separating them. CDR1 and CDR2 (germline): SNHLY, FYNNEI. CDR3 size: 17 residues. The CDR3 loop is CASRFVRTTLAYNEQFF. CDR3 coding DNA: TGTGCCAGCAGATTCGTAAGGACTACCTTAGCCTACAATGAGCAGTTCTTC. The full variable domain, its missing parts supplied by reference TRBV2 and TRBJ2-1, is EPEVTQTPSHQVTQMGQEVILRCVPISNHLYFYWYRQILGQKVEFLVSFYNNEISEKSEIFDDQFSVERPDGSNFTLKIRSTKLEDSAMYFCASRFVRTTLAYNEQFFGPGTRLTVL.

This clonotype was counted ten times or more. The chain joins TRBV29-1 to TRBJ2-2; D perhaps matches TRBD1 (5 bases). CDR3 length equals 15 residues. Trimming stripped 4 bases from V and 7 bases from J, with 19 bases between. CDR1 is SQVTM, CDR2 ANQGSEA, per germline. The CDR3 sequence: CSVGSSGALIGELFF. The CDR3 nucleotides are TGCAGCGTTGGTTCGTCTGGGGCGCTTATCGGGGAGCTGTTTTTT.

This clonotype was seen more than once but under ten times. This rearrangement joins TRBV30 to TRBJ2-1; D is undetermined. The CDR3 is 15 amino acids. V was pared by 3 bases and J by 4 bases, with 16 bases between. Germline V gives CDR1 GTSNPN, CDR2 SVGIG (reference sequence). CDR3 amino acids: CAWRDARAAYNEQFF. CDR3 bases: TGTGCCTGGAGGGACGCCCGAGCCGCATACAATGAGCAGTTCTTC.

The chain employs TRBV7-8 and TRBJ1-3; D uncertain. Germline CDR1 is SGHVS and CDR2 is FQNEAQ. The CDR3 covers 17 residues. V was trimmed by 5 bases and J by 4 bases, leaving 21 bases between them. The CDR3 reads CASSPLRSDLGGNTIYF. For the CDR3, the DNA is TGTGCCAGCAGCCCCCTTAGATCGGACCTCGGAGGAAACACCATATATTTT.

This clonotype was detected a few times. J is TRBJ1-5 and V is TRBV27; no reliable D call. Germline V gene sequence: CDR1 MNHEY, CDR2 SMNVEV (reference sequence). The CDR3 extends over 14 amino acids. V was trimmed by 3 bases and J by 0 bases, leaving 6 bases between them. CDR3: CASSFTFSNQPQHF. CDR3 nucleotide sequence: TGTGCCAGCAGTTTTACCTTTAGCAATCAGCCCCAGCATTTT.

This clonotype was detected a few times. CDR3: CASSLQRKNTEAFF. CDR3 DNA: TGTGCCAGCAGTTTACAGAGAAAGAACACTGAAGCTTTCTTT. This sequence joins TRBV27 and TRBJ1-1; D gene uncertain. Germline V CDR1 and CDR2: MNHEY, SMNVEV (reference sequence). There are 14 residues in the CDR3. Trimming removed 2 bases from V and 1 base from J, with 8 bases in between.

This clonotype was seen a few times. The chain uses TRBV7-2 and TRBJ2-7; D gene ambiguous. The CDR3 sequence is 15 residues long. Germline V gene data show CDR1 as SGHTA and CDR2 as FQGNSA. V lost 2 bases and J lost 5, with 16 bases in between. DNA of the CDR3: TGTGCCAGCAGCTTAACGACTCTTAATATCAACGAGCAGTACTTC. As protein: CASSLTTLNINEQYF.